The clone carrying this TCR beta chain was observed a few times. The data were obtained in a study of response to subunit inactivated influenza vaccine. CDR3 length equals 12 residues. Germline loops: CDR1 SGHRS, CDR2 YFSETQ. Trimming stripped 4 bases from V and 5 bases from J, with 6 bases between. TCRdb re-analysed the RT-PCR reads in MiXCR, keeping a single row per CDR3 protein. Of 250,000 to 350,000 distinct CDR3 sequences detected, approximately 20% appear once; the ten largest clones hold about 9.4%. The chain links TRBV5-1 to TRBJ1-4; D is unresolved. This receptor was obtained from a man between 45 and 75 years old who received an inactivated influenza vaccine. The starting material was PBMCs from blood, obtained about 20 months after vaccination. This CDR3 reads CASSTGNEKLFF. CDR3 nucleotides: TGCGCCAGCAGCACCGGCAATGAAAAACTGTTTTTT.